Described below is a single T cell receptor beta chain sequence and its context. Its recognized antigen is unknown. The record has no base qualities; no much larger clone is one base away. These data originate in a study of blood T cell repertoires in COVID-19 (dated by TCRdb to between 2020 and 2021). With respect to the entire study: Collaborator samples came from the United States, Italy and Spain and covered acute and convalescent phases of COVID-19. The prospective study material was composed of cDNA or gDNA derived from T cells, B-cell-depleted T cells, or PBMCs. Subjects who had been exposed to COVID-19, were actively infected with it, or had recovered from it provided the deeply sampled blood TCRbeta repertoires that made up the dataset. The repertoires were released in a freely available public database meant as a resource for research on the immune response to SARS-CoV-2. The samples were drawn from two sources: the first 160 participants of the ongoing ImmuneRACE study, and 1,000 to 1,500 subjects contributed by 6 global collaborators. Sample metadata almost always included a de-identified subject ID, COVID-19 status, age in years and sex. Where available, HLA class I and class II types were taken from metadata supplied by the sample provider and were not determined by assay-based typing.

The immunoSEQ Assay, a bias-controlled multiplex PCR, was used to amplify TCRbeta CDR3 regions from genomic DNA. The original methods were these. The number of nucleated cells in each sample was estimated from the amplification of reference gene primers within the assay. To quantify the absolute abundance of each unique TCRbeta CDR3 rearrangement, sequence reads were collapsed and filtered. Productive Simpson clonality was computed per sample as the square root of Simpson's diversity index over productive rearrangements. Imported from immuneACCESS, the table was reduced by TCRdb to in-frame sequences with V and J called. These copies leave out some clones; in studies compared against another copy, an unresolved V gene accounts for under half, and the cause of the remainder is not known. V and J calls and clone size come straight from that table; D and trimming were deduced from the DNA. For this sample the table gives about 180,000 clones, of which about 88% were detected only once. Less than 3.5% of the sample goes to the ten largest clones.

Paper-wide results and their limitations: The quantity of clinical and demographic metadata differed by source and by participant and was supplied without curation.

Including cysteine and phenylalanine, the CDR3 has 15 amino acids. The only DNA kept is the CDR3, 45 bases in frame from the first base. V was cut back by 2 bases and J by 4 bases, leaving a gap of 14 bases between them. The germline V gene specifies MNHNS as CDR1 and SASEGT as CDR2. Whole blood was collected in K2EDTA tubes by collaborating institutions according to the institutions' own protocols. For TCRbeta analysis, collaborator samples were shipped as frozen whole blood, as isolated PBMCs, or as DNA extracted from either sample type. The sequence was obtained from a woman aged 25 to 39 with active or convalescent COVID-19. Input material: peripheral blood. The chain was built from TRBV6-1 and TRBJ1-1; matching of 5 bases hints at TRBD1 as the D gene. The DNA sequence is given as TGTGCCAGCAGTGAAAAGGGGCCTTACGGCACTGAAGCTTTCTTT. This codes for CASSEKGPYGTEAFF.